The 10 T cell receptor beta chains given below trace back to one sample, sequenced in a study of cytomegalovirus exposure and HLA in healthy donors. Both 60 Vbeta primers and 13 Jbeta primers went into the PCR. Method: immunoSEQ multiplex PCR; TCRdb's copy keeps in-frame clones and lacks some. The repertoire has about 130,000 clones, around 75% of them found once; the top ten carry around 3%. Input material: PBMCs. The receptors originated from a woman in her forties or fifties in good health and CMV-seronegative.

The rearrangement uses TRBV7-2 and TRBJ2-7, with TRBD1 matching 10 bases. Trimming cost V 2 bases and J 6 bases; bases outside gene matches: 7. Germline V lookup: CDR1 SGHTA, CDR2 FQGNSA. The CDR3 is 15 amino acids. The CDR3: CASSLIRDRGREQYF. CDR3 nucleotides: TGTGCCAGCAGCTTAATCCGGGACAGGGGCCGCGAGCAGTACTTC.

The CDR3: CASSFMQGGVETQYF. CDR3 sequence (DNA): TGTGCCAGCAGTTTTATGCAGGGCGGGGTAGAGACCCAGTACTTC. The chain combines TRBV28 with TRBJ2-5; possible D gene TRBD2, 6 bases. The V and J ends lost 3 bases and 4 bases respectively, with 15 bases between them. Germline V gene lookup returns CDR1 MDHEN and CDR2 SYDVKM. CDR3 length: 15 residues.

The genes are TRBV18 and TRBJ1-1, with TRBD1 matching 7 bases. This CDR3 is built from 14 residues. V shed 2 bases and J 8 bases; nucleotides not matched to a gene: 8. Germline-derived CDR1 and CDR2 are KGHSH and LQKENI. This chain's CDR3 is CASSPVIGQVEAFF. For the CDR3, the DNA is TGTGCCAGCTCACCAGTAATCGGACAGGTGGAAGCTTTCTTT.

This chain links TRBV14 with TRBJ2-7; 7 bases agree with TRBD2. Germline CDR1 reads SGHDN; CDR2 reads FVKESK. CDR3 size: 15 residues. Germline trimming cut 4 bases from V and 3 bases from J; bases unmatched to any gene: 9. Written as DNA, the CDR3 is TGTGCCAGCAGCCCCCCTAGGACTAGTGGCTACGAGCAGTACTTC. Translated: CASSPPRTSGYEQYF.

This clone was counted between two and nine times. This chain joins TRBV19 and TRBJ2-1; possibly TRBD2 for D (5 bases). In germline, CDR1 is LNHDA, CDR2 SQIVND (reference sequence). The V and J ends lost 0 bases and 8 bases respectively, with 17 bases between them. The CDR3 extends over 16 amino acids. CDR3 DNA sequence: TGTGCCAGTAGTATAGATTTACTAGTCTCTACAGATGAGCAGTTCTTC. Its translation is CASSIDLLVSTDEQFF.

The chain joins TRBV10-2 to TRBJ2-3; D uncertain. The V end was cut by 6 bases, the J end by 2 bases, with 15 bases between. The CDR3 has 15 amino acids. Germline-derived CDR1 and CDR2 are WSHSY and SAAADI. This CDR3 is CASRDFNRLTDTQYF. DNA for the CDR3: TGCGCCAGCAGAGATTTCAACCGACTCACAGATACGCAGTATTTT.

The J gene is TRBJ2-7, the V gene TRBV7-8, with 13 bases identical to TRBD2. CDR3 length: 16 residues. J was trimmed by 4 bases and V by 1 base; bases with no gene match: 4. Germline V CDR1 and CDR2: SGHVS, FQNEAQ. CDR3 nucleotides: TGTGCCAGCAGCTTAGAGGGACTAGCGGGATATTACGAGCAGTACTTC. This gives the protein CASSLEGLAGYYEQYF.

The chain is built from TRBV7-9 and TRBJ2-3; 7 bases are shared with TRBD1. The CDR3 length is 15 residues. The germline V gene has CDR1 SEHNR and CDR2 FQNEAQ (reference sequence). Unmatched junction bases numbered 7, after V lost 5 bases and J lost 2 bases. CDR3 residues: CASSPRTGSTDTQYF. The CDR3 coding sequence is TGTGCCAGCAGCCCAAGGACAGGATCCACAGATACGCAGTATTTT.

The chain combines TRBV30 with TRBJ2-3; TRBD1 is a possible D gene (7 bases). The CDR3 consists of 13 residues. V dropped 4 bases and J dropped 8 bases, with 16 bases sitting between them. Germline values: CDR1 GTSNPN, CDR2 SVGIG (reference sequence). CDR3 protein: CAWKNRGGGTQYF. CDR3 coding DNA: TGTGCCTGGAAGAACAGGGGAGGAGGTACGCAGTATTTT.

The V gene is TRBV11-2, the J gene TRBJ2-1, with 8 nucleotides matching TRBD2. Germline V lookup: CDR1 SGHAT, CDR2 FQNNGV. Losses at the gene ends were 1 base for V and 0 bases for J; bases not matched to a gene: 11. This CDR3 has 19 residues. The CDR3 protein is CASSLGRLAGLDSYNEQFF. The CDR3 region has the DNA TGTGCCAGCAGCTTAGGGCGGTTAGCGGGACTTGACTCCTACAATGAGCAGTTCTTC.